The sequence of this T cell receptor (beta chain) was determined in a study of lung T cells in sarcoidosis with Löfgren's syndrome. Overall study context: Löfgren's syndrome patients were the main repertoire analysis focus.

Whole-study results and caveats: Multiple Löfgren's syndrome patients reportedly shared TRAV12-1 and TRBV2 CDR3 motifs, suggesting public CD4+ TCRs.

Between the trimmed V and J ends, which lost 3 bases and 7 bases, there was a span of 15 bases. The germline V gene encodes CDR1 MDHEN and CDR2 SYDVKM. This CDR3 has 14 amino acids. TCRdb used MiXCR to reprocess the reads, holding one entry per CDR3 protein. Among approximately 1,000 distinct CDR3 sequences listed, about 28% were seen once. Relative to its sample, this clonotype is medium-sized. Its matching antigen is unknown. The receptor comes from a human donor with sarcoidosis (Löfgren's syndrome or another form), or a control subject (not recorded which). The chain has TRBV28 and TRBJ1-2, with a possible D match to TRBD1 (6 bases). The sequencing input was CD4+ T cells from bronchoalveolar lavage. This chain's CDR3 is CASSFRPGVGGYTF. For the CDR3, the DNA is TGTGCCAGCAGTTTCCGACCAGGGGTGGGTGGCTACACCTTC.